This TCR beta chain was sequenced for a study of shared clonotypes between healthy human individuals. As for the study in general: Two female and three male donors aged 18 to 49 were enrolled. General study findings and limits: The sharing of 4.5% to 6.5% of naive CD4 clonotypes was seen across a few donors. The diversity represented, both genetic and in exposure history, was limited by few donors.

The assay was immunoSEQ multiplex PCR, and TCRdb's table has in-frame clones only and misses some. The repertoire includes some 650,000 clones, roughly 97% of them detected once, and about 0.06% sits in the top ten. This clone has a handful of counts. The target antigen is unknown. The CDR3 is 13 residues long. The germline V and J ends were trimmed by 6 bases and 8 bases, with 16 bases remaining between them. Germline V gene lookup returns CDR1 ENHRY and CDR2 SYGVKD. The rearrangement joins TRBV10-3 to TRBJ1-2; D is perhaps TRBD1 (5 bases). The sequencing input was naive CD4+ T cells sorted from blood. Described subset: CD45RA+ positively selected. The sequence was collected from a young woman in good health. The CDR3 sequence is CAISRDGLGGYTF. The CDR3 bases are TGTGCCATCAGCCGGGACGGCCTGGGCGGCTACACCTTC.